This TCR beta chain is from a study of blood T cell repertoires in COVID-19. On the study more broadly: There were acute and convalescent COVID-19 samples, and they came from the United States, Italy and Spain. In each case, the material was cDNA or gDNA derived from T cells, B-cell-depleted T cells, or PBMCs.

This CDR3 region has 16 residues. J lost 0 bases, V lost 2 bases, and 3 bases had no gene match. The germline gives CDR1 MNHEY, CDR2 SVGAGI. Original processing notes: Counts of nucleated cells, estimated from reference gene primer amplification, were obtained. Sequenced by immunoSEQ multiplex PCR; TCRdb stores in-frame clones only, minus some. The DNA was the basis for D and trimming; V, J and clone size are from that table. The sample has approximately 90,000 clones; about 85% are singletons. The receptor was isolated from a man older than 75 with acute or convalescent COVID-19. Sample: peripheral blood. V and J are TRBV6-5 and TRBJ2-3, with 9 bases lining up with TRBD2. Here the CDR3 reads CASSYASGTSTDTQYF. The CDR3, as DNA: TGTGCCAGCAGTTACGCTAGCGGGACTAGCACAGATACGCAGTATTTT.